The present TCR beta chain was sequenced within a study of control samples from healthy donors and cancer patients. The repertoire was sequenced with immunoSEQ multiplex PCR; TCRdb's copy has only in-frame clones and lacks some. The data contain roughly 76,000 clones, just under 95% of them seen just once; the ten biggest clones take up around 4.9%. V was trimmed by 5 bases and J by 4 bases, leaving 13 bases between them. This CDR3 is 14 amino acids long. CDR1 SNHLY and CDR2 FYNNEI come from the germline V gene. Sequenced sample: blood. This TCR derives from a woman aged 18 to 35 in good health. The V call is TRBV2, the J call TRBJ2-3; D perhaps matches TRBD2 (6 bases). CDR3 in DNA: TGTGCCAGCAGTTACGGGACTCGGGCAGATACGCAGTATTTT. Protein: CASSYGTRADTQYF.